A selection of T cell receptor beta chains follows, all from one sample in a study of OX40 agonist ivuxolimab in advanced cancers. Measured with immunoSEQ multiplex PCR; TCRdb has only the in-frame clones, and not every one. The sample carries roughly 80,000 clones, around four fifths recorded once. Sequencing used CD4+ or CD8+ T cells sorted from blood, obtained in a trial of the OX40 agonist ivuxolimab. The receptors were gathered from an adult with an advanced solid tumor such as melanoma, head and neck, liver or kidney cancer. CDR3s include the opening cysteine and the closing phenylalanine or tryptophan. A D gene is named only where the DNA matches it firmly. Size tells how often a clone was seen (once, few, many) or the class of an expanded clone, and some rows leave it out.

J: TRBJ2-7; V: TRBV9; size: .; D: TRBD2; CDR3: CASSVASGGYYEQYF; DNA: TGTGCCAGCAGCGTAGCTAGCGGGGGGTACTACGAGCAGTACTTC
J: TRBJ1-2; V: TRBV29-1; size: .; D: .; CDR3: CSVVGGRMDYGYTF; DNA: TGCAGCGTTGTGGGGGGGCGGATGGATTATGGCTACACCTTC
J: TRBJ2-1; V: TRBV5-1; size: .; D: TRBD2; CDR3: CASSLGLAGGSEQFF; DNA: TGCGCCAGCAGCTTGGGACTAGCGGGAGGTAGTGAGCAGTTCTTC
J: TRBJ1-2; V: TRBV27; size: .; D: TRBD1; CDR3: CASSSRDRASYGYTF; DNA: TGTGCCAGCAGTTCCAGGGACAGGGCCTCCTATGGCTACACCTTC
J: TRBJ2-1; V: TRBV7-9; size: .; D: TRBD1; CDR3: CASRLGPGDSNEQFF; DNA: TGTGCCAGCAGGTTAGGCCCTGGGGACAGCAATGAGCAGTTCTTC
J: TRBJ2-7; V: TRBV27; size: .; D: .; CDR3: CASTFSGRSSYEQYF; DNA: TGTGCCAGCACCTTCAGCGGGCGTAGCTCCTACGAGCAGTACTTC
J: TRBJ1-3; V: TRBV7-2; size: once; D: .; CDR3: CASSVGGAGGNTIYF; DNA: TGTGCCAGCAGCGTAGGAGGGGCGGGTGGAAACACCATATATTTT
J: TRBJ2-7; V: TRBV25-1; size: .; D: TRBD1; CDR3: CASGEGQGREQYF; DNA: TGTGCCAGTGGGGAGGGACAGGGTCGAGAGCAGTACTTC
J: TRBJ1-1; V: TRBV4-3; size: .; D: .; CDR3: CASSQASRGTEAFF; DNA: TGCGCCAGCAGCCAAGCGTCAAGGGGAACTGAAGCTTTCTTT
J: TRBJ1-1; V: TRBV7-6; size: .; D: TRBD1; CDR3: CASSPSGGRAEAFF; DNA: TGTGCCAGCAGCCCATCAGGGGGCCGGGCTGAAGCTTTCTTT
J: TRBJ2-1; V: TRBV27; size: .; D: TRBD2; CDR3: CASSSPLGRAGNEQFF; DNA: TGTGCCAGCAGTTCCCCCTTAGGGAGGGCCGGCAATGAGCAGTTCTTC
J: TRBJ2-2; V: TRBV2; size: .; D: .; CDR3: CASSAGGVTGELFF; DNA: TGTGCCAGCAGTGCTGGGGGAGTAACCGGGGAGCTGTTTTTT
J: TRBJ2-5; V: TRBV5-8; size: .; D: TRBD2; CDR3: CASMDLAGGIETQYF; DNA: TGTGCCAGCATGGACCTAGCGGGAGGGATAGAGACCCAGTACTTC
J: TRBJ2-7; V: TRBV9; size: .; D: TRBD2; CDR3: CASSPRTSGDEQYF; DNA: TGTGCCAGCAGCCCACGGACTAGCGGGGACGAGCAGTACTTC
J: TRBJ2-2; V: TRBV19; size: .; D: .; CDR3: CASSIDLDQSGTGELFF; DNA: TGTGCCAGTAGTATAGATCTGGACCAGTCGGGTACCGGGGAGCTGTTTTTT
J: TRBJ2-7; V: TRBV30; size: once; D: .; CDR3: CAWSPLSGEQYF; DNA: TGTGCCTGGAGTCCCCTCTCAGGCGAGCAGTACTTC
J: TRBJ2-3; V: TRBV7-2; size: few; D: TRBD2; CDR3: CASSLARGEGDTQYF; DNA: TGTGCCAGCAGCTTGGCGCGGGGGGAGGGAGATACGCAGTATTTT
J: TRBJ1-5; V: TRBV6-1; size: .; D: .; CDR3: CASSEQPLQGGQPQHF; DNA: TGTGCCAGCAGTGAACAGCCTCTACAGGGCGGTCAGCCCCAGCATTTT
J: TRBJ2-7; V: TRBV28; size: .; D: TRBD1; CDR3: CASSLPGTGAYEQYF; DNA: TGTGCCAGCAGCCTACCCGGGACAGGGGCCTACGAGCAGTACTTC
J: TRBJ2-7; V: TRBV6-1; size: .; D: TRBD2; CDR3: CASSEARLAGFSYEQYF; DNA: TGTGCCAGCAGTGAAGCGCGACTAGCGGGGTTCTCCTACGAGCAGTACTTC
J: TRBJ1-4; V: TRBV5-1; size: once; D: .; CDR3: CASSLVVGEKLFF; DNA: TGCGCCAGCAGCTTGGTAGTCGGGGAAAAACTGTTTTTT
J: TRBJ2-7; V: TRBV28; size: .; D: .; CDR3: CASSLAGTGGKYEQYF; DNA: TGTGCCAGCAGTTTAGCGGGGACGGGTGGCAAATACGAGCAGTACTTC
J: TRBJ2-3; V: TRBV5-6; size: .; D: .; CDR3: CASSLVTDTQYF; DNA: TGTGCCAGCAGCTTGGTCACAGATACGCAGTATTTT
J: TRBJ1-1; V: TRBV4-1; size: .; D: TRBD1; CDR3: CASSLQGTGTEAFF; DNA: TGCGCCAGCAGCCTACAGGGGACTGGGACTGAAGCTTTCTTT
J: TRBJ1-1; V: TRBV30; size: .; D: TRBD1; CDR3: CACKGTGTGNTEAFF; DNA: TGTGCCTGTAAGGGGACCGGGACAGGGAACACTGAAGCTTTCTTT
J: TRBJ1-3; V: TRBV19; size: .; D: .; CDR3: CASNTRYSGNTIYF; DNA: TGTGCCAGTAATACAAGATACTCTGGAAACACCATATATTTT